Following are 2 T cell receptor beta chains from one sample sequenced in a study of shared clonotypes between healthy human individuals. This table comes from immunoSEQ multiplex PCR, and its TCRdb copy is limited to in-frame clones, with some not included. The sample includes hundreds of thousands of clones, roughly 95% seen only once; the top ten take around 0.11%. Naive CD8 populations comprised CD45RO-negative cells positively selected for CCR7, excluding terminally differentiated effector memory CD45RA+ cells. What was sequenced was naive CD8+ T cells sorted from blood. These receptors all come from a woman in her 30s in good health.

V usage is TRBV14 and J usage is TRBJ2-7; D possibly corresponds to TRBD2 (5 bases). The CDR3 consists of 15 residues. Between the trimmed V and J ends, which lost 1 base and 0 bases, there was a span of 10 bases. CDR1 and CDR2 from the germline V gene are SGHDN and FVKESK. CDR3 in DNA: TGTGCCAGCAGCCAAGGTGCTGGGAGCTCCTACGAGCAGTACTTC. It translates to CASSQGAGSSYEQYF.

This clone has just one count. The gene calls are TRBV6-5 and TRBJ1-5; no clear D. V was shortened by 5 bases and J by 4 bases, with 9 bases between the two germline ends. The length of the CDR3 is 13 residues. The V gene's germline CDR1 is MNHEY and CDR2 SVGAGI. The CDR3 sequence is CASSQDVNQPQHF. The DNA for the CDR3 is TGTGCCAGCAGTCAGGACGTAAATCAGCCCCAGCATTTT.